This T cell receptor (beta chain) was recorded in a study of regulatory T cells in long-lasting Graves disease. Construction of TCR beta libraries relied on iRepertoire HTBI primers and on Arm-PCR targeting CDR3 regions. TCRdb reprocessed the multiplex PCR reads with MiXCR, giving one entry per CDR3 protein. The sample lists 200,000 to 250,000 distinct CDR3 sequences; around 17% were seen once. V lost 5 bases, J lost 5 bases, and 13 bases stayed unmatched. CDR3 size: 17 residues. Germline CDR1 reads SEHNR; CDR2 reads FQNEAQ (reference sequence). The time point denotes: newly diagnosed GD, antithyroid drugs for less than 3 months. Generation of the TCR library employed RNA extracted from PBMCs. Diagnosing Graves' disease relied on the American Thyroid Association guidelines. This clonotype was counted ten times or more.

The sequence came from a female donor with Graves disease. The chain is built from TRBV7-9 and TRBJ2-5; 11 bases agree with TRBD2. Sequences were derived from peripheral blood mononuclear cells (PBMCs), sampled at new diagnosis, from a patient treated with antithyroid drugs. The CDR3 region has the DNA TGTGCCAGCAGCAGACTAGCGGGAACCTCACTAGACGAGACCCAGTACTTC. This sequence encodes CASSRLAGTSLDETQYF.